The clone carrying this TCR beta chain has more than one count but fewer than ten. The TCR beta CDR3 regions underwent amplification using RNA transcripts as the source. Researchers ran a first-round RT-PCR on the TCR CDR3 using the HTBI primer set. TCRdb reprocessed the multiplex PCR reads via MiXCR and lists one record per CDR3 protein. Altogether 800,000 or so distinct CDR3 sequences are present, around 39% being singletons, with the ten largest covering 7.5% to 9.5%. The data were obtained in a study of T cells in Graves' hyperthyroidism and ophthalmopathy. CDR3 size: 17 residues. CDR1 and CDR2 (germline): SGHAT, FQNNGV. Germline trimming cut 5 bases from V and 5 bases from J; bases unmatched to any gene: 15.

Source material: blood. The chain combines TRBV11-2 with TRBJ2-5; 9 bases are a match to TRBD2. The clonotype was recovered from a man in his late teens or twenties with Graves' hyperthyroidism. CDR3 in DNA: TGTGCCAGCAGCCAAGATCCGAGCGGGAGGAGGCCCGAGACCCAGTACTTC. This sequence encodes CASSQDPSGRRPETQYF.